This T cell receptor (beta chain) derives from a study of early stage breast cancer tumors. The CDR3 runs 18 residues. V gave up 2 bases and J gave up 0 bases; unmatched junction bases: 7. The germline CDR1 and CDR2 sequences are LNHNV and YYDKDF (reference sequence). TCRdb's table, derived via immunoSEQ multiplex PCR, lists solely in-frame clones and lacks some. The table has 9,500 to 12,000 clones, about 81% seen once; the top ten hold more than 11%. This chain joins TRBV15 and TRBJ2-7; 13 positions agree with TRBD2. This receptor was obtained from a person aged 70 to 85 with breast cancer. Sequenced sample: breast tumor tissue. CDR3 coding DNA: TGTGCCACCAGCAGACTATCGACTAGCGGGGGGAGCTCCTACGAGCAGTACTTC. Translation gives CATSRLSTSGGSSYEQYF.